The 18 T cell receptor beta chains in this list originate from one sample, sequenced in a study of beta chain features in type 1 diabetes. Study results and caveats: All four CD4+ subsets from Type 1 diabetes patients carried moderately but significantly shorter TCRB CDR3s.

No antigen has been identified for these receptors. The investigators reverse transcribed all of the isolated RNA, so they sequenced expressed TCRB transcripts. TCRdb's table, derived via immunoSEQ multiplex PCR, lists solely in-frame clones and lacks some. The table has about 650,000 clones, 12% seen once. Sequencing was done on a sample of naive CD4+ T cells from blood. Receptor source: a man under 40 with type 1 diabetes.

The chain has TRBV10-3 and TRBJ1-1, with TRBD1 identical over 8 bases. V was pared by 10 bases and J by 5 bases, with 9 bases of the junction left unmatched. The CDR3 runs to 13 residues. Germline CDR1 and CDR2: ENHRY and SYGVKD. The CDR3 region has the DNA TGTGCCACCAGGACAGGGATCGGAACTGAAGCTTTCTTT. This codes for CATRTGIGTEAFF.

The genes are TRBV2 and TRBJ2-1; unclear D gene. Germline lookup yields CDR1 SNHLY and CDR2 FYNNEI. V gave up 7 bases and J gave up 2 bases, with 9 bases separating them. The CDR3 extends over 13 amino acids. The CDR3 protein is CASIAQAYNEQFF. The CDR3 nucleotides are TGTGCCAGCATCGCCCAGGCCTACAATGAGCAGTTCTTC.

This clone was detected only a few times. The V gene is TRBV7-2, the J gene TRBJ2-2; D perhaps matches TRBD2 (6 bases). Germline loops: CDR1 SGHTA, CDR2 FQGNSA. The CDR3 is made up of 17 amino acids. Trimming removed 6 bases from V and 0 bases from J, with 17 bases in between. CDR3 nucleotides: TGTGCCAGCAGATCATTTCTAGCGACCGCGAACACCGGGGAGCTGTTTTTT. Translating gives CASRSFLATANTGELFF.

This clone was seen only a few times. V is TRBV5-4 and J is TRBJ1-2; D remains unclear. This CDR3 has 14 amino acids. V lost 3 bases and J lost 1, with 10 bases in between. Germline V gene sequence: CDR1 SGHNT, CDR2 YYREEE (reference sequence). The CDR3 reads CASSSETFNYGYTF. The CDR3, as DNA: TGTGCCAGCAGCTCGGAGACTTTTAACTATGGCTACACCTTC.

This clone occurred a few times. The chain links TRBV4-1 to TRBJ2-4; 9 bases line up with TRBD1. The V segment lost 2 bases and the J segment 11 bases; nucleotides outside the gene matches: 16. This CDR3 is 17 amino acids long. Germline CDR1 reads MGHRA; CDR2 reads YSYEKL. CDR3 protein: CASSQSGTGTLGSVQYF. The CDR3 DNA follows: TGCGCCAGCAGCCAATCCGGGACAGGGACCCTGGGTTCGGTTCAGTACTTC.

The V gene is TRBV5-6, the J gene TRBJ2-7; maybe TRBD2 (5 bases). From germline, CDR1 is SGHDT and CDR2 YYEEEE. With 4 bases removed from V and 2 bases from J, the gap between germline ends came to 16 bases. CDR3 length: 15 residues. CDR3 in DNA: TGTGCCAGCAGCCGCCCTGGGCGGGTCGCCTACGAGCAGTACTTC. Protein product: CASSRPGRVAYEQYF.

The chain is built from TRBV18 and TRBJ2-5, with D possibly being TRBD1 (6 bases). V shed 3 bases and J shed 2 bases, with 16 bases lying between them. CDR3 length: 16 residues. Germline loops: CDR1 KGHSH, CDR2 LQKENI. The CDR3 reads CASSPMDGQTQETQYF. In DNA, the CDR3 is TGTGCCAGCTCACCGATGGACGGACAGACGCAAGAGACCCAGTACTTC.

This clone has a handful of counts. The rearrangement links TRBV6-6 to TRBJ2-7, with a possible D match to TRBD2 (7 bases). The length of the CDR3 is 16 residues. V lost 2 bases and J 0 bases, leaving 14 bases between the germline ends. Germline V gene data show CDR1 as MNHNY and CDR2 as SVGAGI (reference sequence). The CDR3 is CASSYDAGASSYEQYF. CDR3 nucleotides: TGTGCCAGCAGTTACGATGCGGGGGCCAGCTCCTACGAGCAGTACTTC.

Only a few counts were recorded for this clone. This specimen includes other DNA sequences encoding the same CDR3. The chain employs TRBV9 and TRBJ2-3; weak D call: TRBD2 (6 bases). Trimming removed 0 bases at V and 0 bases at J, with 8 bases between. There are 15 residues in the CDR3. Germline loops: CDR1 SGDLS, CDR2 YYNGEE. As DNA, the CDR3 is TGTGCCAGCAGCGTAGTGGCGGGGAGCACAGATACGCAGTATTTT. Residues: CASSVVAGSTDTQYF.

The sample holds a few counts of this clone. For the CDR3, the DNA is TGTGCCAGTAGCTTACCGATCCAGGGGCCGTACAACAATGAGCAGTTCTTC. Its translation is CASSLPIQGPYNNEQFF. The chain combines TRBV19 with TRBJ2-1; possibly TRBD1 for D (6 bases). Germline assignment: CDR1 LNHDA and CDR2 SQIVND (reference sequence). The germline V and J ends were trimmed by 6 bases and 5 bases, with 23 bases remaining between them. The length of the CDR3 is 17 residues. Full variable domain (outside the CDR3, taken from reference TRBV19 and TRBJ2-1): DGGITQSPKYLFRKEGQNVTLSCEQNLNHDAMYWYRQDPGQGLRLIYYSQIVNDFQKGDIAEGYSVSREKKESFPLTVTSAQKNPTAFYLCASSLPIQGPYNNEQFFGPGTRLTVL.

This chain uses TRBV6-1 with TRBJ2-2, with D hard to call. The CDR3 covers 14 residues. The germline V gene encodes CDR1 MNHNS and CDR2 SASEGT. Trimming left V 2 bases short and J 0 bases short, with 4 bases between. DNA for the CDR3: TGTGCCAGCAGTGAAAGACCGAACACCGGGGAGCTGTTTTTT. Amino acids: CASSERPNTGELFF.

This clone occurred a few times. The chain links TRBV21-1 to TRBJ2-1; TRBD2, as called in the table, went unchecked against the DNA. TRBV21-1 is termed a pseudogene. This CDR3 is built from 15 residues. CDR3 in DNA: TGTGCCAGCAGCAAAGTGGCTAGCTCCTACAATGAGCAGTTCTTC. Its translation: CASSKVASSYNEQFF.

A few counts support this clone. The chain has TRBV4-2 and TRBJ2-4, with TRBD2 identical over 8 bases. CDR3 length: 13 amino acids. Germline V CDR1 and CDR2: LGHNA, YNFKEQ. J was trimmed by 13 bases and V by 0 bases; bases with no gene match: 5. The CDR3 DNA reads TGTGCCAGCAGCCAAGAAATTAGCGGGGTCCAGTACTTC. It specifies CASSQEISGVQYF.

The genes are TRBV4-2 and TRBJ2-7; D call uncertain. The CDR3 runs 15 residues. Germline V gene data show CDR1 as LGHNA and CDR2 as YNFKEQ. V was pared by 2 bases and J by 3 bases, with 14 bases between. As DNA, the CDR3 is TGTGCCAGCAGCCAACACATCCAGAACAGCTACGAGCAGTACTTC. Encoded protein: CASSQHIQNSYEQYF.

This chain links TRBV7-9 with TRBJ1-2, with TRBD1 matching 7 bases. Germline trimming cut 5 bases from V and 10 bases from J; bases unmatched to any gene: 10. Germline CDR1 SEHNR, CDR2 FQNEAQ (reference sequence). The CDR3 is 13 residues long. The CDR3 region has the DNA TGTGCCAGCAGCCCCCCGGGACAGATGTTCTACACCTTC. This sequence encodes CASSPPGQMFYTF. The whole variable domain, remainder taken from reference TRBV7-9 and TRBJ1-2, is DTGVSQNPRHKITKRGQNVTFRCDPISEHNRLYWYRQTLGQGPEFLTYFQNEAQLEKSRLLSDRFSAERPKGSFSTLEIQRTEQGDSAMYLCASSPPGQMFYTFGSGTRLTVV.

The chain has TRBV10-3 and TRBJ1-2, with D tentatively TRBD1 (5 bases). CDR3 size: 15 residues. Trimming took off 5 bases at V and 4 bases at J, with 17 bases between the two ends. Germline lookup yields CDR1 ENHRY and CDR2 SYGVKD. The DNA for the CDR3 is TGTGCCATCAGTCCCCAGGGAACGGATGGCTATGGCTACACCTTC. The encoded protein is CAISPQGTDGYGYTF.

This clone has just a few counts. The CDR3 DNA reads TGTGCCAGCAGCAAAGATCAGGGAGAGCACAATGAGCAGTTCTTC. Encoded protein: CASSKDQGEHNEQFF. The chain employs TRBV21-1 and TRBJ2-1. TRBV21-1 is classified as a pseudogene. The CDR3 is 15 residues long.

This clone turned up a few times. CDR3 region: CASTYQGHGANVLTF. CDR3 in DNA: TGTGCCAGCACTTACCAAGGGCATGGGGCCAACGTCCTGACTTTC. The J gene is TRBJ2-6, the V gene TRBV27; D not certain. Germline CDR1 reads MNHEY; CDR2 reads SMNVEV (reference sequence). V was trimmed by 7 bases and J by 3 bases, leaving 13 bases between them. CDR3 length: 15 residues.